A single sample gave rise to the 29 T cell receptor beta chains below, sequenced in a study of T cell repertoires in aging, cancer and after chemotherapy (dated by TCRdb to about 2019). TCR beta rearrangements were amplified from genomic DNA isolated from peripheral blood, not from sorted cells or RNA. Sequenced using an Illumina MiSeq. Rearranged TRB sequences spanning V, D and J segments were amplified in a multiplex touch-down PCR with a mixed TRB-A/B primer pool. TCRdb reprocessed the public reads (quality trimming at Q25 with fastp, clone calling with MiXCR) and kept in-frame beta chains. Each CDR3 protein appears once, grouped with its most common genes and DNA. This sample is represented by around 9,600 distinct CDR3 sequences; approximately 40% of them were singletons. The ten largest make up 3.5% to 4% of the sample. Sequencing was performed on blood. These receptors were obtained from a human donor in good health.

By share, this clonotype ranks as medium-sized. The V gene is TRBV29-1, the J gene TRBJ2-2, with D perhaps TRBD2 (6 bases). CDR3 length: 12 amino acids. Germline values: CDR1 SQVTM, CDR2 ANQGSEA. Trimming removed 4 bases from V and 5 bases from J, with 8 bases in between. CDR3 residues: CSVARGTGELFF. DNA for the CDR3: TGCAGCGTTGCCCGGGGGACCGGGGAGCTGTTTTTT.

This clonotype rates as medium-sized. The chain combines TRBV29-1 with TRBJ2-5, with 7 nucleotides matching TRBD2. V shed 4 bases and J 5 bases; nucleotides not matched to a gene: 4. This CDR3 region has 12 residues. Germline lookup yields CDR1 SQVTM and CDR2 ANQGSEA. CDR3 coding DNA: TGCAGCGTTGGCTGGGGAGGGGAGACCCAGTACTTC. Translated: CSVGWGGETQYF.

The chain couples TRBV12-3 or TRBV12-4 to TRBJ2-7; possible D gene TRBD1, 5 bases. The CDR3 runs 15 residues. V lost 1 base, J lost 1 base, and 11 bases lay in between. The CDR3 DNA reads TGTGCCAGCAGTTTAGGGAAGGGGTGGTCCTACGAGCAGTACTTC. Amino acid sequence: CASSLGKGWSYEQYF.

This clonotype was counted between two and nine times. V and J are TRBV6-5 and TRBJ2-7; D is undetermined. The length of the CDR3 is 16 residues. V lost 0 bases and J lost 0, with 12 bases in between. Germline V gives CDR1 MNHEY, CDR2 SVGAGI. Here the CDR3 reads CASSYSRRRVSYEQYF. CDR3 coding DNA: TGTGCCAGCAGTTACTCTCGAAGGCGCGTCTCCTACGAGCAGTACTTC.

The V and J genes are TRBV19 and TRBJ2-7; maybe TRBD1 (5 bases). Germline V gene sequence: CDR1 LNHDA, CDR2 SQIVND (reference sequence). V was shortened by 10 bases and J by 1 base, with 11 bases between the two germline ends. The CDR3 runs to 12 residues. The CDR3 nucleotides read TGTGCCACTCAGGGAAGGTCCTACGAGCAGTACTTC. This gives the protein CATQGRSYEQYF.

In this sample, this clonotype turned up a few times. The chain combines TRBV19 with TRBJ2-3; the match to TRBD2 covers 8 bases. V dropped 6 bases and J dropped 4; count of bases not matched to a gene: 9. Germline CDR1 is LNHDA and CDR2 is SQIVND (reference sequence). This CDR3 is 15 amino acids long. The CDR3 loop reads CASRASGLEADTQYF. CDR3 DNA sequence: TGTGCCAGTAGAGCCTCGGGACTAGAGGCAGATACGCAGTATTTT. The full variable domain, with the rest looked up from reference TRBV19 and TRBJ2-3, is DGGITQSPKYLFRKEGQNVTLSCEQNLNHDAMYWYRQDPGQGLRLIYYSQIVNDFQKGDIAEGYSVSREKKESFPLTVTSAQKNPTAFYLCASRASGLEADTQYFGPGTRLTVL.

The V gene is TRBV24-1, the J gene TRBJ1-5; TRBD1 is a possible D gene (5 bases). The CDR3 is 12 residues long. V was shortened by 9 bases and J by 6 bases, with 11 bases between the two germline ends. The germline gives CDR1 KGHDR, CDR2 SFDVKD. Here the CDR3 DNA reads TGTGCCACCGGGGGGGATAGTCAGCCCCAGCATTTT. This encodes CATGGDSQPQHF.

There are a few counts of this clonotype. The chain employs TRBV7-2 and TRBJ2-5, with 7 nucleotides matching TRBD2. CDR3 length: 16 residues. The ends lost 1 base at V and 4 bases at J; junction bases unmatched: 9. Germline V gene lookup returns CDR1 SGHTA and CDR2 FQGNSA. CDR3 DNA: TGTGCCAGCAGCTTAGGGGGACTATCCCTAGGAGAGACCCAGTACTTC. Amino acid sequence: CASSLGGLSLGETQYF.

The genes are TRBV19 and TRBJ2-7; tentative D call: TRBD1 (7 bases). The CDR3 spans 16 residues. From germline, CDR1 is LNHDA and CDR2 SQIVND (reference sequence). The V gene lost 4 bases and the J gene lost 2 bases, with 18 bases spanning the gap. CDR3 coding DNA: TGTGCCAGTAGTAGTTCAGGGGGGATCATCCCCTACGAGCAGTACTTC. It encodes CASSSSGGIIPYEQYF.

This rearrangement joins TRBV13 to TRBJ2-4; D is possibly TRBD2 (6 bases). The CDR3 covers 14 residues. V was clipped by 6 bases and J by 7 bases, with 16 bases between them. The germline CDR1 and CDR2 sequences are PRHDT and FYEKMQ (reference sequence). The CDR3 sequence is CASSLFGGRNIQYF. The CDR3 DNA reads TGTGCCAGCAGTCTATTCGGAGGGCGCAACATTCAGTACTTC.

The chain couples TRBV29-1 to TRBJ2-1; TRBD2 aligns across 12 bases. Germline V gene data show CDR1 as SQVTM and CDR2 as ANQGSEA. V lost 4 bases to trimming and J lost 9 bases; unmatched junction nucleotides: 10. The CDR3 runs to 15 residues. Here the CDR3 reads CSVAMSSGGAAEQFF. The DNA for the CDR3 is TGCAGCGTTGCAATGTCTAGCGGGGGGGCGGCTGAGCAGTTCTTC.

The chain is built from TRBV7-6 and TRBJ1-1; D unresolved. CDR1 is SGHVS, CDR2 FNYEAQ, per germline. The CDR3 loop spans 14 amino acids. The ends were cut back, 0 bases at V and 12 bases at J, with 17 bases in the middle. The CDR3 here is CASSLASNAVATFF. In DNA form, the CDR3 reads TGTGCCAGCAGCTTAGCGAGTAATGCAGTTGCAACTTTCTTT.

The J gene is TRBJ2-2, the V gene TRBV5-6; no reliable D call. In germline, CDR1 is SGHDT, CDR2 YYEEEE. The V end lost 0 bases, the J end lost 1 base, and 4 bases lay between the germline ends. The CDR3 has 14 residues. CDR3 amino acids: CASSLARNTGELFF. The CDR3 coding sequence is TGTGCCAGCAGCTTGGCGAGGAACACCGGGGAGCTGTTTTTT.

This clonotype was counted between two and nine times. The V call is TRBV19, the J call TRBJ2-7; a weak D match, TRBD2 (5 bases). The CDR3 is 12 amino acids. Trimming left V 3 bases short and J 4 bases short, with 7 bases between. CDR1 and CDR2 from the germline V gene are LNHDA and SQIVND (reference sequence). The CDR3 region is CASSIRGYEQYF. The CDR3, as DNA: TGTGCCAGTAGTATTCGGGGATACGAGCAGTACTTC.

The CDR3 sequence: CASSPSWSYNSPLHF. The CDR3 bases are TGTGCCAGCTCACCATCGTGGTCCTATAATTCACCCCTCCACTTT. The V and J genes are TRBV12-3 or TRBV12-4 and TRBJ1-6, with D uncertain. This CDR3 spans 15 amino acids. V was shortened by 8 bases and J by 1 base, with 12 bases between the two germline ends.

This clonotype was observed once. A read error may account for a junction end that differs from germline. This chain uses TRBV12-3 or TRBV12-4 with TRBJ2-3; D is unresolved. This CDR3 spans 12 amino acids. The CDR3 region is CASSKQTDKQYF. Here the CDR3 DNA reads TGTGCCAGCAGTAAGCAAACAGATAAGCAGTATTTT.

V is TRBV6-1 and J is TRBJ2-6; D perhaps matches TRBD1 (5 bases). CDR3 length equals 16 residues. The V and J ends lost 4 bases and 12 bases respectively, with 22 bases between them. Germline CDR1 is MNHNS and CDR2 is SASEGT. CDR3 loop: CASSGHLLTAPPVLTF. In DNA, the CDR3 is TGTGCCAGCAGTGGGCACCTCTTGACAGCACCCCCCGTCCTGACTTTC.

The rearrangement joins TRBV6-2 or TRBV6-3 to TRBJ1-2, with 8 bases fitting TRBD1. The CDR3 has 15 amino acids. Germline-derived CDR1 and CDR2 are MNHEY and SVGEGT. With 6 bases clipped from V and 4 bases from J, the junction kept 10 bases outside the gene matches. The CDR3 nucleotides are TGTGCCAGCAGCCGAGACAGGGGAGGCGCCTATGGCTACACCTTC. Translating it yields CASSRDRGGAYGYTF.

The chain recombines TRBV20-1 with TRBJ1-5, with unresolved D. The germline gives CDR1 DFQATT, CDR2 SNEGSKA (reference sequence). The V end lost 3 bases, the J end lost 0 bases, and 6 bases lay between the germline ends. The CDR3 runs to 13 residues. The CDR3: CSASSDSNQPQHF. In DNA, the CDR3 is TGCAGTGCTAGTTCAGATAGCAATCAGCCCCAGCATTTT.

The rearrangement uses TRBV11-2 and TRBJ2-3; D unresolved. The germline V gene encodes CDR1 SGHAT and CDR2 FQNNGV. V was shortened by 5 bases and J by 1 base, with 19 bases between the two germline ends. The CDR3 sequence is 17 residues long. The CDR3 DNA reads TGTGCCAGCAGCGGCCTTTGGCGGCTGCAGGGCACAGATACGCAGTATTTT. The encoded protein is CASSGLWRLQGTDTQYF.

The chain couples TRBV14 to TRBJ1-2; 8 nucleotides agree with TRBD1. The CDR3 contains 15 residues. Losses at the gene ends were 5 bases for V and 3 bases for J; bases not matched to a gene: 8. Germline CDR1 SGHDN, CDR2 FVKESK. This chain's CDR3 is CASSSVAGGDYGYTF. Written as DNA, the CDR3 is TGTGCCAGCAGCTCGGTGGCAGGGGGCGACTATGGCTACACCTTC.

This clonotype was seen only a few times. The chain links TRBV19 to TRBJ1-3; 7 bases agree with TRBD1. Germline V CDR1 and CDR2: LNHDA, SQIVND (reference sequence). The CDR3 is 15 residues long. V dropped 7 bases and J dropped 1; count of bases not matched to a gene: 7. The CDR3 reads CASTRTGSSGNTIYF. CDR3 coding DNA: TGTGCCAGTACCCGGACAGGTAGTTCTGGAAACACCATATATTTT.

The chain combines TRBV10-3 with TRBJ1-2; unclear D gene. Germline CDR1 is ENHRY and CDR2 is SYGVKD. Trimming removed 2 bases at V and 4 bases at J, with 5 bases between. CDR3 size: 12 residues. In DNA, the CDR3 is TGTGCCATCAGTGAGAGGACCTATGGCTACACCTTC. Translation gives CAISERTYGYTF.

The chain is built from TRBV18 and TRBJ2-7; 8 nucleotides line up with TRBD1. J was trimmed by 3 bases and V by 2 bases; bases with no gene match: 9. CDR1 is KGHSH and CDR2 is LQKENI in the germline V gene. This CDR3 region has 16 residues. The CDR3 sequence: CASSPFPGQEHYEQYF. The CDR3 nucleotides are TGTGCCAGCTCACCATTTCCGGGACAGGAACACTACGAGCAGTACTTC.

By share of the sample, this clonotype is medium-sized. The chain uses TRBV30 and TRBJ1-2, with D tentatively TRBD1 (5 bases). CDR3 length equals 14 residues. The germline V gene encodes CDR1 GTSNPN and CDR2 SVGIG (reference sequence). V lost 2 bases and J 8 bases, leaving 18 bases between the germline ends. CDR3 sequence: CAWSKGKGVEGYTF. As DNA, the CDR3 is TGTGCCTGGAGTAAGGGGAAAGGGGTAGAGGGCTACACCTTC.

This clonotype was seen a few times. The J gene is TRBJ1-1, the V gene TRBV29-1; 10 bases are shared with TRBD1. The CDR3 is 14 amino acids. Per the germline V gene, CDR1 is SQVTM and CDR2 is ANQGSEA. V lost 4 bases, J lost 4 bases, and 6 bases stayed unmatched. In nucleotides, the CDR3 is TGCAGCGTTGTAGACAGGGGGCTGCTCACTGAAGCTTTCTTT. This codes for CSVVDRGLLTEAFF.

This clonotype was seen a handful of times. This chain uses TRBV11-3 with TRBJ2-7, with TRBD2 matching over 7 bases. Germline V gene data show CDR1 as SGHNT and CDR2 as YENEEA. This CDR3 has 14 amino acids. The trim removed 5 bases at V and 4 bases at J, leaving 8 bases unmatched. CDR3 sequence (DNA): TGTGCCAGCAGCCCTCGGCGGGAGATATACGAGCAGTACTTC. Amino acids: CASSPRREIYEQYF.

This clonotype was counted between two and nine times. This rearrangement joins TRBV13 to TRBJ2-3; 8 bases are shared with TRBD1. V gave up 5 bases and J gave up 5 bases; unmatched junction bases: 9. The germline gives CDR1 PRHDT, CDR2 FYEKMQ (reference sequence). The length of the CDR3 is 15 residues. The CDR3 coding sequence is TGTGCCAGCAGCCACCGGGACAGGTCACGAGATACGCAGTATTTT. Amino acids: CASSHRDRSRDTQYF.

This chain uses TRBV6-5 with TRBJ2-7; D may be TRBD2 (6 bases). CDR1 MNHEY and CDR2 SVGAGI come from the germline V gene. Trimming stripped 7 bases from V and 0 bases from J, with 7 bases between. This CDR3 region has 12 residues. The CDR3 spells CASMGLSYEQYF. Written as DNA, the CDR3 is TGTGCCAGCATGGGACTCTCCTACGAGCAGTACTTC.